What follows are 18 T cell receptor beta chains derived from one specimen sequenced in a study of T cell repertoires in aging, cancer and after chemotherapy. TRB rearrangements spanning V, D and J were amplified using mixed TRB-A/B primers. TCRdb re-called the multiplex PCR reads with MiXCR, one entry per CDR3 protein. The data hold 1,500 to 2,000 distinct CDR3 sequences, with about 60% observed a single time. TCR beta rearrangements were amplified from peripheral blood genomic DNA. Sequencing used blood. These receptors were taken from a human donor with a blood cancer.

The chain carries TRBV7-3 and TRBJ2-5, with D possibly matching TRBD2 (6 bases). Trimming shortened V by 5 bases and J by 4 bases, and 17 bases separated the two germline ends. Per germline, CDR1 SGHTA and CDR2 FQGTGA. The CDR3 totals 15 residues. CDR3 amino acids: CASSVTGTQGETQYF. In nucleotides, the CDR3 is TGTGCCAGCAGCGTCACCGGGACTCAAGGAGAGACCCAGTACTTC. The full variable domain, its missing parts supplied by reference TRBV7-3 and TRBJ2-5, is GAGVSQTPSNKVTEKGKYVELRCDPISGHTALYWYRQSLGQGPEFLIYFQGTGAADDSGLPNDRFFAVRPEGSVSTLKIQRTERGDSAVYLCASSVTGTQGETQYFGPGTRLLVL.

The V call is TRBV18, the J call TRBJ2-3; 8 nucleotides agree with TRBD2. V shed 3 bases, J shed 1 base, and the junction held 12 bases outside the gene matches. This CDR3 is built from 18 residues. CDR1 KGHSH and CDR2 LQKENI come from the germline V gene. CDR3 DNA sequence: TGTGCCAGCTCACCTGTAACTTTGAGCGGGAGTGGCACAGATACGCAGTATTTT. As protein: CASSPVTLSGSGTDTQYF.

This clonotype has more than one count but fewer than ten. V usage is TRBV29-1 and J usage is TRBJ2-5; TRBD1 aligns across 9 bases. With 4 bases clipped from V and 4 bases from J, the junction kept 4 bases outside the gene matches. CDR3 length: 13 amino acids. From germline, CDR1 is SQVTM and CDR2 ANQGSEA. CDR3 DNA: TGCAGCGTTGCCGGGACAGGGCTAGAGACCCAGTACTTC. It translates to CSVAGTGLETQYF.

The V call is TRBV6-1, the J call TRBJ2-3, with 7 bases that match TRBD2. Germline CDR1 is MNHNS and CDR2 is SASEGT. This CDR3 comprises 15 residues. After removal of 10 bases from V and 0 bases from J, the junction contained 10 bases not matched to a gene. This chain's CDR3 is CAIRGLAASTDTQYF. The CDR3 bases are TGTGCCATCAGAGGTCTAGCGGCTAGCACAGATACGCAGTATTTT.

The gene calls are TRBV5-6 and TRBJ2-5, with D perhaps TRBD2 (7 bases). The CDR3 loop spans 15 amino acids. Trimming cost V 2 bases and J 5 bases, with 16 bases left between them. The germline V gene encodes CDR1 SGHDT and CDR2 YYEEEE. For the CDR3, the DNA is TGTGCCAGCAGCTTCGGGGGGCCTGGGTGGGAGACCCAGTACTTC. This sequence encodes CASSFGGPGWETQYF.

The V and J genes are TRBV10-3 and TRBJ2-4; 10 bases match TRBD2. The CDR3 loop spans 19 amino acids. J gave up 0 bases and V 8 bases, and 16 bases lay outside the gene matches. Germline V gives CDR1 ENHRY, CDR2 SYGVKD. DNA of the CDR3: TGTGCCATCGTAGGCCTAGGGGTAGCGGGAGGACTAGCCAAAAACATTCAGTACTTC. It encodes CAIVGLGVAGGLAKNIQYF.

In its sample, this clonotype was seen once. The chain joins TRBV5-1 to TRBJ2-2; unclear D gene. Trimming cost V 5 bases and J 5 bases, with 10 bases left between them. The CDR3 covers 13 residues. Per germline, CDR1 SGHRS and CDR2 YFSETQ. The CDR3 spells CASREQWTGELFF. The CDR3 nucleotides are TGCGCCAGCAGGGAACAGTGGACCGGGGAGCTGTTTTTT.

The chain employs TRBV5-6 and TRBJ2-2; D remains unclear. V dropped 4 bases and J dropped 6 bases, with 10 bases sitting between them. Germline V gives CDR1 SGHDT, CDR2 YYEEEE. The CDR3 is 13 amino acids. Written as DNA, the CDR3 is TGTGCCAGCAGCCCCCCCCCAGCCGGGGAGCTGTTTTTT. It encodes CASSPPPAGELFF. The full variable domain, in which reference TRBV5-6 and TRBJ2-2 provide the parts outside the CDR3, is DAGVTQSPTHLIKTRGQQVTLRCSPKSGHDTVSWYQQALGQGPQFIFQYYEEEERQRGNFPDRFSGHQFPNYSSELNVNALLLGDSALYLCASSPPPAGELFFGEGSRLTVL.

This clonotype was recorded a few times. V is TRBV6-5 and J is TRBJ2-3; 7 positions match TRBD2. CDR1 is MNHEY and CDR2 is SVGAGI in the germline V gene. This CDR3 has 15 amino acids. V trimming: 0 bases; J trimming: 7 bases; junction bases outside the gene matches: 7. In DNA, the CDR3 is TGTGCCAGCAGTTACTCCTCGGGAGGTCGTTATACGCAGTATTTT. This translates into CASSYSSGGRYTQYF.

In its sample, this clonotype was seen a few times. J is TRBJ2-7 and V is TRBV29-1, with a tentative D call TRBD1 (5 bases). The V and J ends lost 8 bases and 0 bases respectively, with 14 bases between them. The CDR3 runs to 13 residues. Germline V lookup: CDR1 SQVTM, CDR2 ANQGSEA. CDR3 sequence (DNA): TGCAGCTCACAGGTTAGGGGCTCCTACGAGCAGTACTTC. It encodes CSSQVRGSYEQYF.

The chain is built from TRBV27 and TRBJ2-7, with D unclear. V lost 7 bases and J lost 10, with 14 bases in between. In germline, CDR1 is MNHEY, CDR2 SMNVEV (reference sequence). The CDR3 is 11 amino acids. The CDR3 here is CASTTGGRQYF. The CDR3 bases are TGTGCCAGCACTACGGGTGGACGTCAGTACTTC.

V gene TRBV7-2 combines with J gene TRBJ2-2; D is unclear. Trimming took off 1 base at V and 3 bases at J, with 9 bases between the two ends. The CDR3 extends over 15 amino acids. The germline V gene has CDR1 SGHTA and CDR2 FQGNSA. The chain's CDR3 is CASSLVGGYTGELFF. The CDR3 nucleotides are TGTGCCAGCAGCTTAGTAGGCGGATACACCGGGGAGCTGTTTTTT.

The DNA for the CDR3 is TGTGCCAGCAGTACACAGGCAGGGTTTGGCGGGGAGCTGTTTTTT. Its translation: CASSTQAGFGGELFF. This rearrangement joins TRBV27 to TRBJ2-2; tentatively, D is TRBD1 (5 bases). The CDR3 loop spans 15 amino acids. Germline V gives CDR1 MNHEY, CDR2 SMNVEV (reference sequence). Trimming cost V 5 bases and J 7 bases, with 17 bases left between them.

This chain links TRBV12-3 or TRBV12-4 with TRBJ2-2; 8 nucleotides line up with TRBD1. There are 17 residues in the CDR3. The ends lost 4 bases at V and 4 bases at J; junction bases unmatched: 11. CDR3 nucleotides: TGTGCCAGCAGTTATCCGCGCCAGGGGGCGGGCACCGGGGAGCTGTTTTTT. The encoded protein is CASSYPRQGAGTGELFF.

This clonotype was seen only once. The chain's CDR3 is CASSSYPTDTQYF. Here the CDR3 DNA reads TGTGCCAGCAGCTCCTACCCGACAGATACGCAGTATTTT. V gene TRBV7-2 combines with J gene TRBJ2-3; D unresolved. This CDR3 is 13 amino acids long. The V end lost 4 bases, the J end lost 3 bases, and 8 bases lay between the germline ends. Germline values: CDR1 SGHTA, CDR2 FQGNSA.

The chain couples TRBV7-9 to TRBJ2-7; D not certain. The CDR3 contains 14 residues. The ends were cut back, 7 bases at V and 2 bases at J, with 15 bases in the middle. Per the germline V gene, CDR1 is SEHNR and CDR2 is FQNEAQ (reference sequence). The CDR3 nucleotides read TGTGCCAGCAACGTGGACGGACGGACCTACGAGCAGTACTTC. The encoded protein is CASNVDGRTYEQYF.

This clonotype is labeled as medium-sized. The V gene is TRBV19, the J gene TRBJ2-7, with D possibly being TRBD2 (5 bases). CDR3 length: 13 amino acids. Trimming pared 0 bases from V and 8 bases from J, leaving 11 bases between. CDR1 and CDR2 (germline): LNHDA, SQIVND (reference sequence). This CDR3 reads CASSIEAPGKQYF. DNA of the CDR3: TGTGCCAGTAGTATAGAAGCCCCGGGGAAGCAGTACTTC.

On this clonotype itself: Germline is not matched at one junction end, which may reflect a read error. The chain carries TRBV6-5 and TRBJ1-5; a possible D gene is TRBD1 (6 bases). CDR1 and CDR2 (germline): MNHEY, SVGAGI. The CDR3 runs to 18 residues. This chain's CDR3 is CASSPLRWGQTSGQPQHF. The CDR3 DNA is TGTGCCAGCAGCCCGTTAAGGTGGGGGCAGACATCTGGTCAGCCCCAACATTTT.